The 25 T cell receptor beta chains below were found in one sample sequenced in a study of blood T cells in healthy people across ages (dated by TCRdb to 2015 to 2017). Receptor libraries were prepared by 5' RACE. Data came from an Illumina HiSeq 2500. A second roughly 6 to 12 cycle PCR used a sample-barcoded 5' primer and a J-beta primer mix. The raw public reads went through TCRdb reprocessing: fastp at Q25, MiXCR clone calling, in-frame beta chains kept. Identical CDR3 proteins give one entry, which carries the most common genes and DNA. In all, the sample holds about 940,000 distinct CDR3 sequences, and roughly 50% of those were seen once. Clones ranked in the top ten supply 13% of the sample. The sample comprised blood. The receptors come from a man aged 25 to 45 in good health.

The chain joins TRBV18 to TRBJ1-2, with D unclear. The germline CDR1 and CDR2 sequences are KGHSH and LQKENI. Trimming took off 1 base at V and 12 bases at J, with 15 bases between the two ends. This CDR3 comprises 13 residues. CDR3 DNA: TGTGCCAGCTCACCACTCCAAGAATCATTTCACACCTTC. This codes for CASSPLQESFHTF.

The sample holds a few counts of this clonotype. The chain recombines TRBV24-1 with TRBJ2-3; no reliable D call. Germline values: CDR1 KGHDR, CDR2 SFDVKD. With 4 bases removed from V and 0 bases from J, the gap between germline ends came to 19 bases. The CDR3 is 18 residues long. The DNA for the CDR3 is TGTGCCACCAGTGACCCCTTCTCCACAGTATCTAGCACAGATACGCAGTATTTT. Its protein is CATSDPFSTVSSTDTQYF.

There are a few counts of this clonotype. This rearrangement joins TRBV5-1 to TRBJ2-3; D is perhaps TRBD1 (6 bases). The CDR3 has 15 residues. Trimming stripped 0 bases from V and 3 bases from J, with 11 bases between. Per germline, CDR1 SGHRS and CDR2 YFSETQ. This CDR3 is CASSLANRATDTQYF. For the CDR3, the DNA is TGCGCCAGCAGCTTGGCCAACAGGGCAACAGATACGCAGTATTTT.

The chain combines TRBV14 with TRBJ2-5; tentatively, D is TRBD1 or TRBD2 (5 bases each). CDR3 length equals 13 residues. The germline CDR1 and CDR2 sequences are SGHDN and FVKESK. Trimming cost V 4 bases and J 11 bases, with 17 bases left between them. The CDR3 sequence: CASSLGTAEEQYF. The CDR3 DNA is TGTGCCAGCAGCCTAGGGACGGCCGAGGAGCAGTACTTC.

This rearrangement joins TRBV5-1 to TRBJ1-5; D is perhaps TRBD1 (6 bases). CDR3 length equals 15 residues. Germline CDR1 and CDR2: SGHRS and YFSETQ. The germline V and J ends were trimmed by 0 bases and 3 bases, with 10 bases remaining between them. The CDR3 coding sequence is TGCGCCAGCAGCTTGGTAGGGGGAAACAATCAGCCCCAGCATTTT. This gives the protein CASSLVGGNNQPQHF.

The chain couples TRBV12-3 or TRBV12-4 to TRBJ1-2; D is possibly TRBD1 (6 bases). V was clipped by 6 bases and J by 4 bases, with 15 bases between them. CDR3 length equals 14 residues. CDR3 protein: CASSPAEGVYGYTF. The DNA of the CDR3 is TGTGCCAGCAGCCCAGCGGAGGGGGTCTATGGCTACACCTTC.

The DNA of the CDR3 is TGTGCCACCGGGAGGGCCCCAACGACAGATACGCAGTATTTT. Protein: CATGRAPTTDTQYF. V usage is TRBV6-6 and J usage is TRBJ2-3; 8 nucleotides align to TRBD2. This CDR3 spans 14 amino acids. Germline V gives CDR1 MNHNY, CDR2 SVGAGI (reference sequence). V shed 10 bases, J shed 3 bases, and the junction held 9 bases outside the gene matches.

This chain uses TRBV4-1 with TRBJ2-5; D possibly corresponds to TRBD2 (6 bases). The CDR3 contains 15 residues. Germline-derived CDR1 and CDR2 are MGHRA and YSYEKL. Trimming stripped 4 bases from V and 4 bases from J, with 16 bases between. The CDR3 region has the DNA TGCGCCAGCAGCCCACCCGGGACTCGCGGAGAGACCCAGTACTTC. It translates to CASSPPGTRGETQYF.

This rearrangement joins TRBV5-1 to TRBJ2-7; 9 nucleotides line up with TRBD1. The CDR3 totals 15 residues. Unmatched junction bases numbered 9, after V lost 5 bases and J lost 3 bases. Germline V gene sequence: CDR1 SGHRS, CDR2 YFSETQ. The CDR3 nucleotides are TGCGCCAGCAGTCCTACAGGGGGCACGGACTACGAGCAGTACTTC. It is translated as CASSPTGGTDYEQYF. Full variable domain (missing parts from reference TRBV5-1 and TRBJ2-7): KAGVTQTPRYLIKTRGQQVTLSCSPISGHRSVSWYQQTPGQGLQFLFEYFSETQRNKGNFPGRFSGRQFSNSRSEMNVSTLELGDSALYLCASSPTGGTDYEQYFGPGTRLTVT.

This clonotype has just a few counts. This sequence may be a read error, since a much larger clone differs from it by one base. The CDR3 coding sequence is TGTGCCAGCACCCCACTAAGTCTCAATGAGCAGTACTTC. Encoded protein: CASTPLSLNEQYF. This rearrangement joins TRBV7-2 to TRBJ2-1; no clear D. The end of the DNA fits TRBJ2-7 better, so the J call may be wrong. This CDR3 is 13 amino acids long. From germline, CDR1 is SGHTA and CDR2 FQGNSA.

The chain joins TRBV9 to TRBJ2-1; D may be TRBD1 (5 bases). Trimming left V 4 bases short and J 7 bases short, with 12 bases between. CDR3 length: 13 residues. CDR1 and CDR2 (germline): SGDLS, YYNGEE. In nucleotides, the CDR3 is TGTGCCAGCAGCACCTTGACAGCAAATGAGCAGTTCTTC. It yields the protein CASSTLTANEQFF.

The chain couples TRBV20-1 to TRBJ2-3; 9 bases agree with TRBD1. Per the germline V gene, CDR1 is DFQATT and CDR2 is SNEGSKA (reference sequence). Losses at the gene ends were 5 bases for V and 2 bases for J; bases not matched to a gene: 8. The CDR3 sequence is 15 residues long. The CDR3 sequence is CSAADRGTYTDTQYF. Here the CDR3 DNA reads TGCAGTGCTGCGGACAGGGGAACCTACACAGATACGCAGTATTTT.

This clonotype appeared once. This chain uses TRBV6-4 with TRBJ2-2; possibly TRBD1 or TRBD2 for D (5 bases each). V was pared by 3 bases and J by 3 bases, with 14 bases between. CDR1 and CDR2 (germline): MRHNA, SNTAGT. This CDR3 is built from 16 residues. CDR3 DNA: TGTGCCAGCAGTGAGTGGGGGACCCAAGACACCGGGGAGCTGTTTTTT. This codes for CASSEWGTQDTGELFF.

Points on this clonotype: One end of the junction varies from germline; a read error may be responsible. The V call is TRBV4-1, the J call TRBJ2-3; D not resolved. CDR3 length: 15 residues. Germline CDR1 reads MGHRA; CDR2 reads YSYEKL. The DNA of the CDR3 is TGCGCCGGCAGCCAACAATGGCCCATTACAGATACGCAGTATTTT. It translates to CAGSQQWPITDTQYF.

The chain recombines TRBV20-1 with TRBJ2-5; TRBD2 agrees at 11 bases. Germline V gives CDR1 DFQATT, CDR2 SNEGSKA (reference sequence). The CDR3 has 17 residues. V dropped 0 bases and J dropped 3; count of bases not matched to a gene: 9. CDR3 in amino acids: CSARDPSGGITKETQYF. CDR3 DNA sequence: TGCAGTGCTAGAGATCCTAGCGGGGGGATCACGAAAGAGACCCAGTACTTC.

The chain carries TRBV24-1 and TRBJ2-1; 10 nucleotides align to TRBD2. The CDR3 runs 18 residues. Germline V gene lookup returns CDR1 KGHDR and CDR2 SFDVKD. Trimming removed 4 bases from V and 11 bases from J; junction bases left unmatched: 19. The CDR3, as DNA: TGTGCCACCAGTGACGACCTCTACGTAGCGGGGGGTACTGGGCAGCAGTTCTTC. This encodes CATSDDLYVAGGTGQQFF.

This rearrangement joins TRBV7-9 to TRBJ2-5; TRBD2 agrees at 9 bases. CDR3 length: 16 amino acids. V shed 5 bases and J 1 base; nucleotides not matched to a gene: 8. Germline values: CDR1 SEHNR, CDR2 FQNEAQ (reference sequence). CDR3 sequence: CASSLLAGVTQETQYF. In nucleotides, the CDR3 is TGTGCCAGCAGCCTTTTAGCGGGGGTTACCCAAGAGACCCAGTACTTC.

The chain recombines TRBV6-1 with TRBJ2-5; 7 nucleotides match TRBD1. Unmatched junction bases numbered 13, after V lost 6 bases and J lost 0 bases. Germline V gives CDR1 MNHNS, CDR2 SASEGT. This CDR3 has 17 amino acids. The CDR3, as DNA: TGTGCCAGCAGCTCAGAACCGGGACAGCCGTACCAAGAGACCCAGTACTTC. It specifies CASSSEPGQPYQETQYF.

This clonotype was observed a few times. The rearrangement joins TRBV20-1 to TRBJ1-6; perhaps TRBD1 as D (6 bases). This CDR3 has 16 amino acids. Per the germline V gene, CDR1 is DFQATT and CDR2 is SNEGSKA (reference sequence). Between the trimmed V and J ends, which lost 5 bases and 4 bases, there was a span of 18 bases. CDR3 in amino acids: CSAPEAVRGYNSPLHF. The CDR3 nucleotides read TGCAGTGCTCCCGAAGCGGTCAGGGGATATAATTCACCCCTCCACTTT.

For the CDR3, the DNA is TGCAGCGCGGGGGGGGGCACCCAGTATTTT. It codes for CSAGGGTQYF. V and J are TRBV29-1 and TRBJ2-3, with 8 bases matching TRBD2. The germline CDR1 and CDR2 sequences are SQVTM and ANQGSEA. The V and J ends lost 7 bases and 12 bases, in that order; junction bases with no gene match: 6. The CDR3 is made up of 10 amino acids.

Worth noting for this clonotype: A read error may explain this, as a much larger clone is one base away. The chain has TRBV29-1 and TRBJ1-4; D gene unclear. Germline V CDR1 and CDR2: SQVTM, ANQGSEA. The CDR3 has 10 residues. In DNA form, the CDR3 reads TGCGGCGCGGGAGATGAAAAACTGTTTTTT. It yields the protein CGAGDEKLFF.

V and J are TRBV28 and TRBJ2-1, with 8 bases matching TRBD1. CDR3 size: 13 residues. The germline CDR1 and CDR2 sequences are MDHEN and SYDVKM. V lost 6 bases to trimming and J lost 4 bases; unmatched junction nucleotides: 2. The CDR3 spells CASRGDRYNEQFF. As DNA, the CDR3 is TGTGCCAGCAGGGGGGACAGGTACAATGAGCAGTTCTTC.

The chain employs TRBV14 and TRBJ2-7; D gene uncertain. V gave up 0 bases and J gave up 5 bases, with 5 bases separating them. The CDR3 is 12 residues long. The germline V gene encodes CDR1 SGHDN and CDR2 FVKESK. The CDR3 reads CASSQEAHEQYF. CDR3 nucleotides: TGTGCCAGCAGCCAAGAGGCTCACGAGCAGTACTTC.

The chain employs TRBV4-2 and TRBJ2-5; weak D call: TRBD2 (5 bases). Germline assignment: CDR1 LGHNA and CDR2 YNFKEQ. Trimming left V 4 bases short and J 1 base short, with 13 bases between. The CDR3 has 15 residues. The CDR3 spells CASSPRAVGQETQYF. The CDR3 DNA reads as TGTGCCAGCAGCCCGCGAGCGGTCGGCCAAGAGACCCAGTACTTC.

This clonotype was counted a single time. The V gene is TRBV7-6, the J gene TRBJ2-1; a weak D match, TRBD1 (5 bases). V dropped 5 bases and J dropped 2 bases, with 16 bases sitting between them. The CDR3 covers 16 residues. Germline V CDR1 and CDR2: SGHVS, FNYEAQ. The CDR3: CASSQAQGVPYNEQFF. The CDR3 bases are TGTGCCAGCAGCCAAGCCCAGGGCGTACCCTACAATGAGCAGTTCTTC. The full variable domain, its missing parts supplied by reference TRBV7-6 and TRBJ2-1, is GAGVSQSPRYKVTKRGQDVALRCDPISGHVSLYWYRQALGQGPEFLTYFNYEAQQDKSGLPNDRFSAERPEGSISTLTIQRTEQRDSAMYRCASSQAQGVPYNEQFFGPGTRLTVL.